This passage covers 24 T cell receptor beta chains from one sample sequenced in a study of cytomegalovirus exposure and HLA in healthy donors. With 60 Vbeta and 13 Jbeta primers, the PCR was carried out. Profiling relied on immunoSEQ multiplex PCR, and the TCRdb table lists in-frame clones only, not all of them. The sample carries about 35,000 clones, around 77% recorded once. The sample consisted of PBMCs. Source of these receptors: a woman aged 25 to 39 in good health and CMV-seropositive.

The rearrangement joins TRBV18 to TRBJ2-1, with 7 bases fitting TRBD1. Trimming at V came to 7 bases and at J to 0 bases, leaving 6 bases not matched to a gene. CDR3 length: 15 amino acids. Germline CDR1 reads KGHSH; CDR2 reads LQKENI. The CDR3 protein is CASFTGQISYNEQFF. Here the CDR3 DNA reads TGTGCCAGCTTCACGGGACAGATCTCCTACAATGAGCAGTTCTTC.

This chain connects TRBV2 to TRBJ1-5; no reliable D call. V gave up 0 bases and J gave up 2 bases, with 5 bases separating them. Per the germline V gene, CDR1 is SNHLY and CDR2 is FYNNEI. The CDR3 sequence is 14 residues long. The CDR3 sequence is CASSEAGGNQPQHF. CDR3 in DNA: TGTGCCAGCAGTGAAGCGGGCGGCAATCAGCCCCAGCATTTT.

The chain couples TRBV30 to TRBJ2-2, with 13 bases fitting TRBD2. CDR3 length: 18 amino acids. Germline loops: CDR1 GTSNPN, CDR2 SVGIG (reference sequence). V shed 4 bases, J shed 4 bases, and the junction held 12 bases outside the gene matches. The CDR3 region has the DNA TGTGCCTGGATGCCTGCACAGACTAGCGGGGGGATCACCGGGGAGCTGTTTTTT. Amino acids: CAWMPAQTSGGITGELFF. The full variable domain, rest sourced from reference TRBV30 and TRBJ2-2, is SQTIHQWPATLVQPVGSPLSLECTVEGTSNPNLYWYRQAAGRGLQLLFYSVGIGQISSEVPQNLSASRPQDRQFILSSKKLLLSDSGFYLCAWMPAQTSGGITGELFFGEGSRLTVL.

The J gene is TRBJ2-7, the V gene TRBV6-5; TRBD2 agrees at 8 bases. V dropped 6 bases and J dropped 0; count of bases not matched to a gene: 1. The V gene's germline CDR1 is MNHEY and CDR2 SVGAGI. CDR3 length equals 13 residues. As DNA, the CDR3 is TGTGCCAGCAGAGGGACTAGCTCCTACGAGCAGTACTTC. Amino acids: CASRGTSSYEQYF.

The genes are TRBV11-3 and TRBJ2-7; D is unresolved. V was cut by 5 bases and J by 0 bases, with 20 bases left in between. Germline V gene lookup returns CDR1 SGHNT and CDR2 YENEEA. The CDR3 length is 17 residues. This chain's CDR3 is CASSDDIWLTSSYEQYF. The CDR3 bases are TGTGCCAGCAGCGACGACATTTGGCTTACCAGCTCCTACGAGCAGTACTTC.

The chain has TRBV28 and TRBJ1-3; maybe TRBD1 (5 bases). CDR3 size: 15 residues. Deletions cut 6 bases from V and 4 bases from J, with 16 bases between. CDR1 and CDR2 from the germline V gene are MDHEN and SYDVKM. The CDR3 nucleotides read TGTGCCAGCAGGCCCCAGGGAGGTGCAGGAAACACCATATATTTT. Amino acid sequence: CASRPQGGAGNTIYF.

The rearrangement links TRBV2 to TRBJ1-6, with TRBD1 matching over 7 bases. The V gene end was trimmed by 7 bases and the J gene end by 5 bases; junction bases not matched to a gene: 8. CDR1 is SNHLY, CDR2 FYNNEI, per germline. This CDR3 has 15 amino acids. CDR3: CASTGGGRHNSPLHF. In nucleotides, the CDR3 is TGTGCCAGCACTGGAGGGGGCAGGCATAATTCACCCCTCCACTTT.

This clone was seen just once. The chain joins TRBV27 to TRBJ2-1, with TRBD1 matching over 10 bases. Germline assignment: CDR1 MNHEY and CDR2 SMNVEV (reference sequence). The ends lost 5 bases at V and 3 bases at J; junction bases unmatched: 4. The CDR3 is 15 residues long. CDR3 nucleotides: TGTGCCAGCAGTCCCCGGGACAGGGGCTACAATGAGCAGTTCTTC. Translating gives CASSPRDRGYNEQFF.

The chain employs TRBV27 and TRBJ1-2; 7 bases agree with TRBD1. The CDR3 spans 15 residues. Germline V gene lookup returns CDR1 MNHEY and CDR2 SMNVEV (reference sequence). The V and J ends lost 5 bases and 4 bases, in that order; junction bases with no gene match: 10. The CDR3 is CASSIGQDPFYGYTF. The DNA for the CDR3 is TGTGCCAGCAGTATCGGACAGGACCCCTTCTATGGCTACACCTTC.

The chain employs TRBV2 and TRBJ1-3, with TRBD1 as a possible D gene (5 bases). The CDR3 is made up of 13 amino acids. Germline values: CDR1 SNHLY, CDR2 FYNNEI. Between the trimmed V and J ends, which lost 7 bases and 1 base, there was a span of 8 bases. CDR3 residues: CASKEGSGNTIYF. CDR3 nucleotides: TGTGCCAGCAAGGAGGGGTCTGGAAACACCATATATTTT.

This chain joins TRBV5-1 and TRBJ1-1; possible D gene TRBD1, 6 bases. The CDR3 loop spans 13 amino acids. Trimming shortened V by 5 bases and J by 1 base, and 9 bases separated the two germline ends. Germline-derived CDR1 and CDR2 are SGHRS and YFSETQ. CDR3 sequence reads: CASSLTGNTEAFF. CDR3 bases: TGCGCCAGCAGTCTGACAGGGAACACTGAAGCTTTCTTT.

The gene calls are TRBV5-6 and TRBJ2-7, with TRBD2 matching over 8 bases. Germline V gene sequence: CDR1 SGHDT, CDR2 YYEEEE. This CDR3 region has 12 residues. V was clipped by 6 bases and J by 7 bases; unmatched bases: 6. The DNA for the CDR3 is TGTGCCAGCAATCTACGGGGGGGGGAGCAGTACTTC. Its translation: CASNLRGGEQYF.

The rearrangement joins TRBV6-6 to TRBJ2-5; 8 bases line up with TRBD2. CDR3 length equals 13 residues. The V gene's germline CDR1 is MNHNY and CDR2 SVGAGI (reference sequence). The J segment lost 4 bases and the V segment lost 8 bases, leaving 6 bases of the junction unmatched. The CDR3 nucleotides read TGTGCCAGCTCTGGGACTAGTGGAGAGACCCAGTACTTC. Its protein is CASSGTSGETQYF.

The chain joins TRBV25-1 to TRBJ2-5; tentative D call: TRBD2 (6 bases). The V gene lost 5 bases and the J gene lost 2 bases, with 15 bases spanning the gap. The V gene's germline CDR1 is MGHDK and CDR2 SYGVNS. The CDR3 length is 15 residues. The DNA of the CDR3 is TGTGCCAGCAGTCGCAATACCGGGGGACAAGAGACCCAGTACTTC. Amino acids: CASSRNTGGQETQYF. Variable domain in full (rest from reference TRBV25-1 and TRBJ2-5): EADIYQTPRYLVIGTGKKITLECSQTMGHDKMYWYQQDPGMELHLIHYSYGVNSTEKGDLSSESTVSRIRTEHFPLTLESARPSHTSQYLCASSRNTGGQETQYFGPGTRLLVL.

This rearrangement joins TRBV19 to TRBJ1-5, with 8 bases lining up with TRBD1. The length of the CDR3 is 15 residues. V shed 5 bases and J 5 bases; nucleotides not matched to a gene: 8. CDR1 and CDR2 (germline): LNHDA, SQIVND (reference sequence). The CDR3 nucleotides read TGTGCCAGTAGTTCCAGGGGGCGCACGGATCAGCCCCAGCATTTT. The encoded protein is CASSSRGRTDQPQHF.

Only a few counts were recorded for this clone. The chain recombines TRBV19 with TRBJ2-1; 10 bases line up with TRBD1. Trimming removed 4 bases from V and 5 bases from J; junction bases left unmatched: 2. Germline CDR1 is LNHDA and CDR2 is SQIVND (reference sequence). The CDR3 runs 14 residues. Written as DNA, the CDR3 is TGTGCCAGTAGTAGGGGACAGGGGAACAATGAGCAGTTCTTC. Its protein product is CASSRGQGNNEQFF.

This rearrangement joins TRBV11-2 to TRBJ1-2; 7 bases are shared with TRBD1. Trimming removed 5 bases from V and 5 bases from J; junction bases left unmatched: 11. CDR3 length equals 15 residues. Germline loops: CDR1 SGHAT, CDR2 FQNNGV. The CDR3 nucleotides are TGTGCCAGCAGCCCAACGACAGGGTATGAATATGGCTACACCTTC. It yields the protein CASSPTTGYEYGYTF.

The CDR3 DNA follows: TGTGCCAGCAGCCCTGTTCAGGGCGAGCAGTACTTC. Translated: CASSPVQGEQYF. This rearrangement joins TRBV11-2 to TRBJ2-7; a weak D match, TRBD1 (5 bases). This CDR3 has 12 residues. The germline V and J ends were trimmed by 5 bases and 6 bases, with 11 bases remaining between them. Germline V gene data show CDR1 as SGHAT and CDR2 as FQNNGV.

The chain uses TRBV14 and TRBJ1-2; D gene uncertain. Germline CDR1 reads SGHDN; CDR2 reads FVKESK. This CDR3 is built from 15 residues. V was cut by 2 bases and J by 3 bases, with 13 bases left in between. The CDR3 protein is CASSQQATPYYGYTF. The CDR3 DNA follows: TGTGCCAGCAGCCAACAGGCGACCCCATACTATGGCTACACCTTC.

CDR3 region: CAWSRQGWETQYF. CDR3 in DNA: TGTGCCTGGAGTCGACAGGGGTGGGAGACCCAGTACTTC. The gene calls are TRBV30 and TRBJ2-5, with 8 bases identical to TRBD1. Germline trimming cut 2 bases from V and 5 bases from J; bases unmatched to any gene: 4. The length of the CDR3 is 13 residues. Germline loops: CDR1 GTSNPN, CDR2 SVGIG (reference sequence).

This clone turned up a few times. The J gene is TRBJ2-6, the V gene TRBV19; no definite D call. The CDR3 length is 14 residues. Trimming pared 5 bases from V and 4 bases from J, leaving 9 bases between. Germline loops: CDR1 LNHDA, CDR2 SQIVND (reference sequence). CDR3 region: CASSPMSGANVLTF. The CDR3 nucleotides read TGTGCCAGTAGTCCAATGTCCGGGGCCAACGTCCTGACTTTC. The entire variable domain, with the rest obtained from reference TRBV19 and TRBJ2-6, is as follows: DGGITQSPKYLFRKEGQNVTLSCEQNLNHDAMYWYRQDPGQGLRLIYYSQIVNDFQKGDIAEGYSVSREKKESFPLTVTSAQKNPTAFYLCASSPMSGANVLTFGAGSRLTVL.

V gene TRBV7-3 combines with J gene TRBJ2-1; TRBD2 matches 11 bases. The V gene's germline CDR1 is SGHTA and CDR2 FQGTGA. The V and J ends lost 5 bases and 3 bases, in that order; junction bases with no gene match: 3. The CDR3 covers 15 residues. The CDR3 loop is CASSRGLAGYNEQFF. The CDR3 nucleotides are TGTGCCAGCAGCCGCGGACTAGCGGGCTACAATGAGCAGTTCTTC.

The rearrangement links TRBV7-3 to TRBJ1-3, with 7 bases that match TRBD1. Trimming took 5 bases from V and 4 from J; bases not matched to a gene: 8. The germline CDR1 and CDR2 sequences are SGHTA and FQGTGA. The CDR3 sequence is 15 residues long. CDR3 in amino acids: CASSPDGTAGNTIYF. The CDR3 DNA is TGTGCCAGCAGCCCCGACGGGACAGCGGGAAACACCATATATTTT.

This clone was seen a handful of times. The chain recombines TRBV7-3 with TRBJ1-3; unclear D gene. The germline V and J ends were trimmed by 3 bases and 1 base, with 10 bases remaining between them. This CDR3 spans 15 amino acids. Germline CDR1 and CDR2: SGHTA and FQGTGA. The CDR3 reads CASSLQVGSGNTIYF. CDR3 coding DNA: TGTGCCAGCAGCTTGCAGGTTGGATCTGGAAACACCATATATTTT.